These T cell receptor beta chains were read from a single sample in a study of blood T cell repertoires in COVID-19. The protocol was immunoSEQ multiplex PCR, while the TCRdb copy is restricted to in-frame clones and leaves out a portion. The sample comprises some 290,000 clones, almost 90% of which are singletons, and 2.9% rests with the top ten. Material: peripheral blood. Every receptor here comes from a woman aged 30 to 39 with COVID-19, enrolled during active disease. Both conserved end residues are trimmed from each CDR3.

v_gene	j_gene	CDR3aa
TRBV19	TRBJ2-5	ASSIRDRGRQETQY
TRBV3-1/TRBV3-2	TRBJ1-2	ASRSTGVGLGYT
TRBV30	TRBJ1-2	AWSLQYGYT
TRBV18	TRBJ1-3	ASSPKIFRDSGNTIY
TRBV20-1	TRBJ1-2	SASPQKNYGYT
TRBV12-3/TRBV12-4	TRBJ2-2	ASSAYSTGELF
TRBV6-5	TRBJ1-5	ASRPDRVPQPQH
TRBV11-2	TRBJ2-1	ASSWTLAGYSNEQF
TRBV27	TRBJ1-1	ASSSRDRVNTEAF
TRBV10-3	TRBJ1-5	AISGTDSNQPQH
TRBV5-1	TRBJ1-4	ASSSGQTATNEKLF
TRBV19	TRBJ2-1	ASSPWTSGSPTYNEQF
TRBV11-2	TRBJ2-3	ASSPGKDTQY
TRBV5-1	TRBJ2-3	ASSLEPTDTQY
TRBV5-4	TRBJ2-1	ASTNQRTGSSYNEQF
TRBV9	TRBJ2-1	ASSVGTSGSRHEQF
TRBV4-1	TRBJ2-3	ASSQLIALAADTQY
TRBV5-6	TRBJ1-5	ASSLSRGQPQH
TRBV19	TRBJ1-1	ASSNIGTGVRNTEAF
TRBV9	TRBJ1-1	ASSVGGTSNTEAF
TRBV6-6	TRBJ2-7	ASSLRAATYEQY
TRBV5-4	TRBJ1-2	ASSFLKGAGGYT
TRBV5-1	TRBJ2-1	ASSLTSGNNEQF
TRBV5-1	TRBJ2-1	ASRLAGGNEQF
TRBV11-2	TRBJ1-2	ASSPRTGYGYT
TRBV6-5	TRBJ1-1	ASDQAEINTEAF
TRBV19	TRBJ1-5	ASSGPETGNQPQH
TRBV27	TRBJ1-1	ASSLSGGEGTEAF
TRBV7-8	TRBJ1-1	ASSQDSPTEAF
TRBV6-1	TRBJ1-5	ASSEAIYKPQH
TRBV28	TRBJ1-6	ASSGRTGADSPLH
TRBV13	TRBJ2-2	ASSLIAGDTGELF
TRBV5-4	TRBJ1-1	ASSSGTGGLNTEAF
TRBV18	TRBJ1-4	ASWSGSPNEKLF
TRBV7-9	TRBJ2-7	ASSLGTGSYEQY
TRBV7-9	TRBJ2-7	ASSSLAGVLEQY
TRBV5-1	TRBJ2-3	ASRRGLGGTDTQY
TRBV5-1	TRBJ1-1	ASSLDGGLTEAF
TRBV15	TRBJ1-2	ATSRGGQQNYGYT
TRBV3-1/TRBV3-2	TRBJ1-1	ASSQDGRMNTEAF
TRBV5-1	TRBJ1-5	ASSPTGQGSNQPQH
TRBV7-3	TRBJ1-1	ASSPRAGSRAF
TRBV5-1	TRBJ1-1	ASSLAQPGTEAF
TRBV10-3	TRBJ2-5	AISDRQQTQETQY
TRBV5-1	TRBJ2-1	ASSLTSGTYNEQF
TRBV19	TRBJ2-7	ASSISSVPTYEQY
TRBV11-2	TRBJ1-6	ASSLDPQAANNSPLH
TRBV15	TRBJ2-7	ATSRDRATYEQY